These 12 T cell receptor beta chains came from one sample sequenced in a study of OX40 agonist ivuxolimab in advanced cancers. Profiling relied on immunoSEQ multiplex PCR, and the TCRdb table lists in-frame clones only, not all of them. The table lists about 80,000 clones, approximately 83% of them singletons, with about 1.9% in the top ten. This sample comprised CD4+ or CD8+ T cells sorted from blood, obtained in a trial of the OX40 agonist ivuxolimab. Receptors originate from an adult with an advanced solid tumor such as melanoma, head and neck, liver or kidney cancer.

This clone was recorded only once. A read error may account for a junction end that differs from germline. This chain joins TRBV5-1 and TRBJ2-7; perhaps TRBD1 as D (5 bases). This CDR3 is built from 13 residues. CDR1 is SGHRS, CDR2 YFSETQ, per germline. The CDR3 is CASSLSGIDEQYF. The CDR3 DNA reads TGTGCCAGCAGCTTGTCAGGGATCGACGAGCAGTACTTC.

The chain employs TRBV29-1 and TRBJ1-1, with unresolved D. The CDR3 is made up of 12 amino acids. Germline V gives CDR1 SQVTM, CDR2 ANQGSEA. Trimming removed 4 bases from V and 1 base from J, with 7 bases in between. The DNA for the CDR3 is TGCAGCGTTGTTTTCCGGAACACTGAAGCTTTCTTT. Its protein product is CSVVFRNTEAFF.

The chain recombines TRBV28 with TRBJ2-4; D may match TRBD1 or TRBD2 (6 bases each). The CDR3 extends over 14 amino acids. V lost 1 base and J 9 bases, leaving 13 bases between the germline ends. CDR1 and CDR2 from the germline V gene are MDHEN and SYDVKM. The CDR3 DNA follows: TGTGCCAGCAGTTTATCGGGGGCAGAGGGCATTCAGTACTTC. Encoded protein: CASSLSGAEGIQYF. The variable domain in full, completed from reference TRBV28 and TRBJ2-4, reads DVKVTQSSRYLVKRTGEKVFLECVQDMDHENMFWYRQDPGLGLRLIYFSYDVKMKEKGDIPEGYSVSREKKERFSLILESASTNQTSMYLCASSLSGAEGIQYFGAGTRLSVL.

This CDR3 is CASSLSSGGSYGYTF. As DNA, the CDR3 is TGTGCCAGCAGTTTATCCTCCGGGGGCTCCTATGGCTACACCTTC. The chain couples TRBV28 to TRBJ1-2; TRBD1 is a possible D gene (6 bases). The V end lost 1 base, the J end lost 4 bases, and 13 bases lay between the germline ends. CDR3 size: 15 residues. CDR1 and CDR2 from the germline V gene are MDHEN and SYDVKM.

For the CDR3, the DNA is TGCAGCGTGTCGACAGGGTCCTACGAGCAGTACTTC. Its protein product is CSVSTGSYEQYF. The chain has TRBV29-1 and TRBJ2-7; 7 bases line up with TRBD1. The CDR3 extends over 12 amino acids. The V and J ends lost 6 bases and 1 base, in that order; junction bases with no gene match: 3. The germline V gene has CDR1 SQVTM and CDR2 ANQGSEA.

This clone was observed once. The chain employs TRBV5-6 and TRBJ2-7; 7 bases match TRBD2. The CDR3 totals 14 residues. Germline CDR1 is SGHDT and CDR2 is YYEEEE. J lost 3 bases, V lost 3 bases, and 6 bases had no gene match. The CDR3 is CASSSGLKNYEQYF. For the CDR3, the DNA is TGTGCCAGCAGCTCGGGACTAAAAAACTACGAGCAGTACTTC.

This chain connects TRBV30 to TRBJ2-7, with 8 bases identical to TRBD2. The CDR3 contains 14 residues. The V and J ends lost 8 bases and 3 bases, in that order; junction bases with no gene match: 12. Germline lookup yields CDR1 GTSNPN and CDR2 SVGIG (reference sequence). In DNA, the CDR3 is TGTGCCAGCATAAAGCGGGAGCGCGGCTACGAGCAGTACTTC. Amino acid sequence: CASIKRERGYEQYF. Complete variable domain (other parts from reference TRBV30 and TRBJ2-7): SQTIHQWPATLVQPVGSPLSLECTVEGTSNPNLYWYRQAAGRGLQLLFYSVGIGQISSEVPQNLSASRPQDRQFILSSKKLLLSDSGFYLCASIKRERGYEQYFGPGTRLTVT.

This clone has just one count. The chain carries TRBV7-3 and TRBJ2-6; D unclear. The CDR3 covers 15 residues. V lost 4 bases to trimming and J lost 4 bases, with 11 bases between them. Germline V gene lookup returns CDR1 SGHTA and CDR2 FQGTGA. This CDR3 is CASSSFGSGANVLTF. The CDR3 coding sequence is TGTGCCAGCAGCTCATTTGGTTCGGGGGCCAACGTCCTGACTTTC.

The CDR3 region has the DNA TGTGCCAGCAGAACCGGGACTAGCGAATACAATGAGCAGTTCTTC. Translated, it gives CASRTGTSEYNEQFF. The chain employs TRBV7-2 and TRBJ2-1, with TRBD2 matching 10 bases. Germline CDR1 is SGHTA and CDR2 is FQGNSA. The CDR3 contains 15 residues. V shed 6 bases, J shed 4 bases, and the junction held 6 bases outside the gene matches.

The chain has TRBV13 and TRBJ1-3; possibly TRBD1 for D (6 bases). Germline V gene lookup returns CDR1 PRHDT and CDR2 FYEKMQ (reference sequence). This CDR3 comprises 16 residues. Trimming took off 0 bases at V and 0 bases at J, with 9 bases between the two ends. As DNA, the CDR3 is TGTGCCAGCAGCTTAGGCCCCAGGGGCTCTGGAAACACCATATATTTT. As protein: CASSLGPRGSGNTIYF.

The chain combines TRBV28 with TRBJ2-2; 7 bases agree with TRBD1. The CDR3 is 15 residues long. CDR1 is MDHEN and CDR2 is SYDVKM in the germline V gene. V shed 4 bases and J 7 bases; nucleotides not matched to a gene: 9. The CDR3 nucleotides read TGTGCCAGCAGTTCGCCTAAGGGGGCGAGCGGGGAGCTGTTTTTT. Residues: CASSSPKGASGELFF.

The rearrangement joins TRBV28 to TRBJ2-7, with D unclear. The CDR3 sequence is 13 residues long. Trimming stripped 3 bases from V and 2 bases from J, with 8 bases between. CDR1 and CDR2 (germline): MDHEN, SYDVKM. In DNA form, the CDR3 reads TGTGCCAGCAGTTTCGCAGGCACCTACGAGCAGTACTTC. It yields the protein CASSFAGTYEQYF.